These T cell receptor beta chains were read from a single sample in a study. Data came from immunoSEQ multiplex PCR; TCRdb stores just in-frame clones and leaves some out. The repertoire holds 60,000 to 75,000 clones, with approximately 92% as singletons. Sequencing used PBMCs. Every receptor here comes from a man aged 40-50 years with rheumatoid arthritis. Each CDR3 is given with its conserved first and last residue. The D gene is left open where the match is weak.

cdr3_aa	cdr3_nt	j_call	d_call	v_call
CASSDQHLSTDTQYF	TGTGCCAGCAGTGACCAGCACCTTAGCACAGATACGCAGTATTTT	TRBJ2-3	-	TRBV6-4
CAIRKTGSGTEAFF	TGTGCCATCAGGAAGACAGGGTCAGGCACTGAAGCTTTCTTT	TRBJ1-1	TRBD1	TRBV10-3
CASRGFETQYF	TGCGCCAGCCGGGGGTTCGAGACCCAGTACTTC	TRBJ2-5	-	TRBV5-1
CASSSGTGGGDTQYF	TGCGCCAGCAGCTCGGGAACAGGGGGCGGGGATACGCAGTATTTT	TRBJ2-3	TRBD1	TRBV5-1
CASSPRGGPSTDTQYF	TGCGCCAGCAGCCCCAGGGGGGGGCCCAGCACAGATACGCAGTATTTT	TRBJ2-3	-	TRBV5-1
CASSQGSHVSFEQFF	TGCGCCAGCAGCCAAGGAAGCCATGTCTCTTTTGAGCAGTTCTTC	TRBJ2-1	-	TRBV4-3
CASRSGHSNTEAFF	TGTGCCAGCAGGTCTGGACACTCGAACACTGAAGCTTTCTTT	TRBJ1-1	-	TRBV27
CSAVRGSYNEQFF	TGCAGCGCCGTAAGGGGCTCCTACAATGAGCAGTTCTTC	TRBJ2-1	-	TRBV29-1
CASRTTGTGISGYTF	TGTGCCAGTAGGACGACCGGGACAGGGATCTCTGGCTACACCTTC	TRBJ1-2	TRBD1	TRBV19
CASSSIEGVGELFF	TGCGCCAGCAGCTCGATTGAGGGGGTCGGGGAGCTGTTTTTT	TRBJ2-2	-	TRBV5-1